Reported below is one T cell receptor (beta chain). In assigning cohorts, the study relied on participant-reported clinical history. The data derive from a study of blood T cell repertoires in COVID-19. About the research overall: Recovered Cohort 3 donors showed two negative PCRs, clearance, or symptom resolution.

The method was immunoSEQ multiplex PCR; TCRdb's version includes in-frame clones alone and lacks a portion of them. The table lists about 210,000 clones, around 87% of them singletons, with roughly 7.1% in the top ten. The germline gives CDR1 SGHTA, CDR2 FQGTGA. Trimming cost V 4 bases and J 5 bases, with 14 bases left between them. The CDR3 has 14 amino acids. The TCR originated in a man younger than 40 in a cohort exposed to, infected with or recovered from COVID-19 (not recorded which). This rearrangement joins TRBV7-3 to TRBJ2-5; a possible D gene is TRBD1 (6 bases). Sequencing was performed on PBMCs or T cells enriched from blood (not recorded which). For the CDR3, the DNA is TGTGCCAGCAGCTCAGGGGTCTCGGTTGAGACCCAGTACTTC. As protein: CASSSGVSVETQYF.